This T cell receptor (beta chain) was captured in a study of vaccination and CD4 T cells after COVID-19 (dated by TCRdb to between 2020 and 2023). About the study as a whole: Six males and four females were included in the convalescent cohort, with two Hispanic individuals, seven Caucasians, two Asians and one multiracial person represented. The cultures were stimulated with overlapping spike peptide pools from SARS-CoV-2 and from the common cold coronaviruses HCoV-NL63, HCoV-OC43 and HCoV-229E. Post-vaccine blood samples were collected a median of around 70 days after the second vaccine dose, ranging from roughly 13 to 241 days. In roughly 11 COVID-19 convalescent patients and a few infection-naive healthy vaccine recipients, the spike-specific CD4+ TCR repertoire before mRNA vaccination was compared with the repertoire after mRNA vaccination. Post-COVID blood samples were collected from convalescent patients a median of roughly 100 days after diagnosis, with a range of about 30 to 180 days. Control cultures received a CEFX viral epitope pool as the positive control, an HIV-1 Nef peptide pool as the negative control, or no peptide. Each participant got two doses of either the Pfizer-BioNTech BNT162b2 vaccine (n=8) or the Moderna mRNA-1273 vaccine (n=2). The full study reports these points: The study included relatively few convalescent patients and did not analyze early timepoints after natural infection. The median number of SARS-CoV-2-reactive clonotypes rose from 20 to 25 after infection to a few dozen after vaccination, but the change was not significant. In convalescent patients, nearly all vaccine-specific clones (304 of 307) were found to be mono-reactive for SARS-CoV-2 spike rather than cross-reactive with common cold coronaviruses. In convalescent patients, a median around 86% of post-vaccine SARS-CoV-2-reactive clones were detected only after vaccination, and vaccine-specific priming was suggested by this finding.

The germline ends are 19 bases apart after V is trimmed by 5 bases and J by 8 bases. CDR1 and CDR2, looked up from the germline V gene (reference sequence), are SEHNR and FQNEAQ. CDR3 length: 16 amino acids, cysteine to phenylalanine. Of the read, only the CDR3 DNA is kept; its 48 bases are in frame from base 1. Library creation used PCR. TCR sequencing of DNA from cultured CD4+ T cells used the Oncomine TCR Beta short-read assay at the Johns Hopkins FTIC core. The QIAamp micro DNA kit was used to extract genomic DNA from the cultured CD4+ T cells. Oncomine TCR Beta libraries from cultured CD4+ T cells were pooled using unique dual indexes and sequenced on an Illumina iSeq 100. In the original analysis: Non-productive sequences were removed, and CDR3s not starting with C, not ending with F or W, or shorter than 7 amino acids were discarded. Antigen-specific clonotypes were identified with the MANAFEST web application by comparing peptide-stimulated wells with reference and other culture wells. An FDR below 0.05, an odds ratio above 5, and a productive frequency above 0.1% in at least two of three replicate wells were required for clones to be considered positive. Clonotypes that were significantly expanded in both SARS-CoV-2 spike wells and at least one common cold coronavirus spike condition were defined as cross-reactive. Similarity between CDR3 sequences was evaluated in R version 3.6.1 using Levenshtein distances (stringdist) and unrooted phylogenetic trees (ape). TCRdb's own reprocessing of the public reads used fastp at Q25 and MiXCR and kept productive beta chains. Every entry covers one CDR3 protein and lists the most common genes and DNA from its rows. None of the V and J calls come from the authors' own analysis; TCRdb made them. The sample profile shows approximately 13,000 distinct CDR3 sequences; less than 35% of them were found once. Of the sample, roughly 19% is held by the ten largest clones.

This clonotype has a handful of counts. Its cognate antigen has yet to be identified. Nothing much larger sits one base from this clone, and base qualities are not available. The sample's treatment or condition label, in plain terms: roughly nine-day PBMC culture with coronavirus spike peptide pools or control peptides (ViraFEST assay). The study used the ViraFEST assay, which expanded antigen-specific T cells with peptide pools and then identified expanded clonotypes by TCR sequencing. Negative nucleocapsid antibody tests taken both before and after vaccination confirmed that the healthy vaccine recipients had no prior SARS-CoV-2 infection. Roughly 2.1 million PBMCs per well were cultured in IMDM with approximately 4.9% human AB serum and roughly 9.3 IU/ml IL-2, plus 10 ug/ml peptide pools. Half of the culture medium was replaced with fresh IL-2-containing medium on days 3 and 7. Once the cells had been in culture for about 10 days, the EasySep CD4+ T cell isolation kit was used to isolate CD4+ T cells by negative selection. Ficoll-Paque Plus gradient centrifugation was used to isolate PBMCs from whole blood, and the isolated PBMCs were then either used fresh or cryopreserved at -140C. Culture conditions were generally each tested in triplicate wells.

The sample in question was CD4+ T cells from blood, cultured in vitro, obtained before SARS-CoV-2 vaccination. The V and J segments used are TRBV7-9 and TRBJ1-6; matching of 5 bases hints at TRBD1 as the D gene. This TCR derives from a human donor who received a COVID-19 vaccine. The CDR3 protein is CASSLRSGSNHSPLHF. The nucleotide sequence is TGTGCCAGCAGCCTCCGCTCAGGGTCTAATCATTCACCCCTCCACTTT.